This entry lists 25 T cell receptor beta chains sequenced from one sample in a study of shared clonotypes between healthy human individuals. Clones were sequenced by immunoSEQ multiplex PCR, and TCRdb holds only the in-frame ones, with some missing. The sample lists 170,000 or so clones, 66% occurring once. Sequencing input: memory CD4+ T cells sorted from blood. The subset: CD45RA-negative fraction. These receptors were obtained from a young man in good health.

The sample holds one count of this clone. The J gene is TRBJ2-7, the V gene TRBV6-1; 10 nucleotides line up with TRBD1. The V gene end was trimmed by 6 bases and the J gene end by 2 bases; junction bases not matched to a gene: 7. This CDR3 is 15 amino acids long. CDR1 and CDR2 from the germline V gene are MNHNS and SASEGT. The CDR3 region has the DNA TGTGCCAGCAGAGGCCGGGACAGGGGTACCTACGAGCAGTACTTC. It is translated as CASRGRDRGTYEQYF.

The chain employs TRBV5-1 and TRBJ1-4; D is uncertain. V lost 1 base and J lost 5, with 15 bases in between. This CDR3 comprises 16 residues. CDR1 and CDR2 (germline): SGHRS, YFSETQ. CDR3 sequence: CASSLSVSGLNEKLFF. The CDR3 DNA reads TGCGCCAGCAGCTTGTCAGTGTCGGGGTTAAATGAAAAACTGTTTTTT.

The CDR3 loop is CATRRTGELFF. The CDR3 DNA follows: TGTGCCACCCGAAGAACCGGGGAGCTGTTTTTT. This chain joins TRBV6-5 and TRBJ2-2, with D unresolved. V lost 10 bases, J lost 5 bases, and 8 bases lay in between. The CDR3 has 11 residues. Per germline, CDR1 MNHEY and CDR2 SVGAGI.

Ten or more counts support this clone. The chain combines TRBV9 with TRBJ1-4; D is unresolved. Trimming cost V 0 bases and J 5 bases, with 14 bases left between them. Germline lookup yields CDR1 SGDLS and CDR2 YYNGEE. The CDR3 runs 16 residues. The CDR3 DNA is TGTGCCAGCAGCGTAGGGAGTTCCAGAGCGAATGAAAAACTGTTTTTT. This encodes CASSVGSSRANEKLFF.

This rearrangement joins TRBV9 to TRBJ2-7; 7 nucleotides line up with TRBD1. Germline trimming cut 1 base from V and 2 bases from J; bases unmatched to any gene: 6. CDR1 and CDR2 (germline): SGDLS, YYNGEE. There are 15 residues in the CDR3. The CDR3 is CASSVRDSLTYEQYF. The CDR3, as DNA: TGTGCCAGCAGCGTACGGGACAGCCTGACCTACGAGCAGTACTTC. The variable domain in full, with the rest retrieved from reference TRBV9 and TRBJ2-7, is DSGVTQTPKHLITATGQRVTLRCSPRSGDLSVYWYQQSLDQGLQFLIQYYNGEERAKGNILERFSAQQFPDLHSELNLSSLELGDSALYFCASSVRDSLTYEQYFGPGTRLTVT.

V and J are TRBV18 and TRBJ2-1, with D possibly being TRBD1 or TRBD2 (5 bases each). This CDR3 spans 19 amino acids. Trimming shortened V by 3 bases and J by 2 bases, and 23 bases separated the two germline ends. Germline loops: CDR1 KGHSH, CDR2 LQKENI. DNA for the CDR3: TGTGCCAGCTCACCGATAGGAGCTCCGGGGCGGAGTGCCTACAATGAGCAGTTCTTC. Translated, it gives CASSPIGAPGRSAYNEQFF.

This clone was seen only once. CDR3 DNA sequence: TGTGCCAGCAGCTTAGGTCAGAAAGAGACCCAGTACTTC. The encoded protein is CASSLGQKETQYF. The genes are TRBV11-3 and TRBJ2-5; D remains unclear. This CDR3 contains 13 residues. Deletions cut 1 base from V and 3 bases from J, with 6 bases between. Per germline, CDR1 SGHNT and CDR2 YENEEA.

V gene TRBV2 combines with J gene TRBJ2-5, with TRBD1 matching over 7 bases. This CDR3 contains 15 residues. V lost 3 bases to trimming and J lost 8 bases; unmatched junction nucleotides: 12. Germline V gene lookup returns CDR1 SNHLY and CDR2 FYNNEI. CDR3 in DNA: TGTGCCAGCAGTGACGGGCTGGGGACAGCGGCTACCCAGTACTTC. Translation gives CASSDGLGTAATQYF.

This clone showed up just a few times. V is TRBV2 and J is TRBJ2-5, with a tentative D call TRBD1 (6 bases). Germline CDR1 reads SNHLY; CDR2 reads FYNNEI. With 1 base removed from V and 1 base from J, the gap between germline ends came to 10 bases. This CDR3 contains 15 residues. The chain's CDR3 is CASSEGHRVQETQYF. CDR3 nucleotide sequence: TGTGCCAGCAGTGAAGGGCACAGGGTCCAAGAGACCCAGTACTTC.

The gene calls are TRBV7-3 and TRBJ2-2; D is unresolved. Germline CDR1 SGHTA, CDR2 FQGTGA. The V end was cut by 6 bases, the J end by 3 bases, with 5 bases between. The CDR3 contains 12 residues. Here the CDR3 DNA reads TGTGCCAGCAGTCGGGACACCGGGGAGCTGTTTTTT. Translation gives CASSRDTGELFF.

The sample holds many counts of this clone. The V call is TRBV25-1, the J call TRBJ2-1; TRBD1 agrees at 8 bases. The V gene end was trimmed by 5 bases and the J gene end by 4 bases; junction bases not matched to a gene: 10. The CDR3 has 16 amino acids. Germline assignment: CDR1 MGHDK and CDR2 SYGVNS. CDR3 residues: CASSSRTGGRYNEQFF. The CDR3 bases are TGTGCCAGCAGTTCCCGAACAGGGGGACGATACAATGAGCAGTTCTTC.

With regard to this clone: Other DNA sequences in this sample translate to the same CDR3. The CDR3 is CASSSDRVGETQYF. Written as DNA, the CDR3 is TGTGCCAGCAGCTCGGACAGGGTAGGGGAGACCCAGTACTTC. The rearrangement joins TRBV7-7 to TRBJ2-5, with 8 bases that match TRBD1. The CDR3 has 14 amino acids. The V gene end was trimmed by 4 bases and the J gene end by 5 bases; junction bases not matched to a gene: 6. CDR1 SSHAT and CDR2 FNYEAQ come from the germline V gene (reference sequence).

The rearrangement links TRBV6-1 to TRBJ1-1; TRBD1 might be the D (5 bases). Per the germline V gene, CDR1 is MNHNS and CDR2 is SASEGT. The CDR3 is 13 amino acids. V was clipped by 8 bases and J by 7 bases, with 17 bases between them. As DNA, the CDR3 is TGTGCCAGCCGGGGGTGGGAGTTCGGTGAAGCTTTCTTT. Translation gives CASRGWEFGEAFF.

This clone has a count of ten or more. The rearrangement joins TRBV27 to TRBJ1-5; D unclear. The CDR3 sequence is 16 residues long. Germline V gene lookup returns CDR1 MNHEY and CDR2 SMNVEV (reference sequence). Deletions cut 5 bases from V and 2 bases from J, with 16 bases between. The CDR3 here is CASSQVPLAGNQPQHF. The CDR3 DNA follows: TGTGCCAGCAGTCAGGTACCTTTAGCGGGCAATCAGCCCCAGCATTTT.

This clone was counted between two and nine times. CDR3 in DNA: TGTGCCAGCAGCTTGGTGCCAGGGGGCGGCACAGATACGCAGTATTTT. This sequence encodes CASSLVPGGGTDTQYF. The chain joins TRBV5-4 to TRBJ2-3; 8 nucleotides line up with TRBD1. Germline trimming cut 0 bases from V and 1 base from J; bases unmatched to any gene: 4. The CDR3 has 16 residues. The germline V gene has CDR1 SGHNT and CDR2 YYREEE (reference sequence).

The chain couples TRBV27 to TRBJ2-1; 11 bases match TRBD2. The V and J ends lost 5 bases and 9 bases, in that order; junction bases with no gene match: 12. The germline gives CDR1 MNHEY, CDR2 SMNVEV (reference sequence). The CDR3 is 16 amino acids. The CDR3 DNA is TGTGCCAGCAGTACAAACGGGGCTAGCGGGAGGAGTGAGCAGTTCTTC. Its protein product is CASSTNGASGRSEQFF.

The genes are TRBV7-9 and TRBJ2-1; D could derive from TRBD1 or TRBD2 (5 bases each). Looked up from germline, CDR1 is SEHNR and CDR2 is FQNEAQ (reference sequence). The CDR3 has 16 residues. Trimming removed 1 base from V and 4 bases from J, with 14 bases in between. CDR3 amino acids: CASSLGDPLQYNEQFF. As DNA, the CDR3 is TGTGCCAGCAGCTTAGGGGACCCGCTGCAATACAATGAGCAGTTCTTC.

This clone has only a few counts. The chain has TRBV18 and TRBJ2-1; 9 positions agree with TRBD1. The V segment lost 0 bases and the J segment 9 bases; nucleotides outside the gene matches: 12. Germline lookup yields CDR1 KGHSH and CDR2 LQKENI. CDR3 length equals 17 residues. The CDR3 DNA is TGTGCCAGCTCACCACCGTCTCGGCCGACAGGGGGTGGTGAGCAGTTCTTC. Its protein product is CASSPPSRPTGGGEQFF.

The V call is TRBV2, the J call TRBJ2-7, with 7 nucleotides matching TRBD1. The CDR3 loop spans 15 amino acids. After removal of 7 bases from V and 1 base from J, the junction contained 10 bases not matched to a gene. Germline lookup yields CDR1 SNHLY and CDR2 FYNNEI. CDR3 residues: CASTQGRTGSYEQYF. For the CDR3, the DNA is TGTGCCAGCACCCAAGGCCGGACAGGTTCCTACGAGCAGTACTTC.

This chain connects TRBV16 to TRBJ2-7; D possibly uses TRBD1 or TRBD2 (5 bases each). In germline, CDR1 is KGHSY, CDR2 FQNENV. Trimming pared 4 bases from V and 11 bases from J, leaving 12 bases between. This CDR3 is 11 amino acids long. Here the CDR3 DNA reads TGTGCCAGCAGCCCAGACAGAGGGGAGTACTTC. Its protein is CASSPDRGEYF.

The rearrangement joins TRBV9 to TRBJ2-1, with a weak D call TRBD1 (6 bases). The CDR3 contains 17 residues. Trimming shortened V by 3 bases and J by 0 bases, and 16 bases separated the two germline ends. The germline V gene encodes CDR1 SGDLS and CDR2 YYNGEE. CDR3 in DNA: TGTGCCAGCAGCGGAGGGGGTTACAAGAGCTCCTACAATGAGCAGTTCTTC. It is translated as CASSGGGYKSSYNEQFF.

The genes are TRBV9 and TRBJ2-2; D not certain. The CDR3 is 15 residues long. Trimming left V 1 base short and J 1 base short, with 8 bases between. Germline-derived CDR1 and CDR2 are SGDLS and YYNGEE. The CDR3 region has the DNA TGTGCCAGCAGCGTAAATATGCTGAACACCGGGGAGCTGTTTTTT. This gives the protein CASSVNMLNTGELFF.

This clone was counted a few times. The chain carries TRBV7-6 and TRBJ2-1; weak D call: TRBD2 (5 bases). The CDR3 loop spans 16 amino acids. Per germline, CDR1 SGHVS and CDR2 FNYEAQ. V shed 2 bases and J shed 2 bases, with 13 bases lying between them. The CDR3, as DNA: TGTGCCAGCAGCTTATACGCCGCGGGTGCCTACAATGAGCAGTTCTTC. Protein product: CASSLYAAGAYNEQFF.

The table lists this clone with a count of one. This chain connects TRBV2 to TRBJ2-2, with D tentatively TRBD1 (7 bases). Trimming cost V 7 bases and J 6 bases, with 18 bases left between them. This CDR3 is built from 15 residues. Looked up from germline, CDR1 is SNHLY and CDR2 is FYNNEI. CDR3 residues: CASNPLGQRAGELFF. CDR3 nucleotide sequence: TGTGCCAGCAACCCTTTGGGACAGCGGGCCGGGGAGCTGTTTTTT.

The chain is built from TRBV4-3 and TRBJ2-6; tentatively, D is TRBD1 (5 bases). Germline-derived CDR1 and CDR2 are LGHNA and YSLEER. This CDR3 spans 16 amino acids. V lost 3 bases and J lost 0, with 9 bases in between. The CDR3 loop is CASSQGPSSGANVLTF. The CDR3 nucleotides are TGCGCCAGCAGCCAGGGGCCTAGCTCTGGGGCCAACGTCCTGACTTTC.